Shown below are 29 T cell receptor beta chains from a single sample sequenced in a study of a mutant IDH1 vaccine in newly diagnosed glioma. What these receptors recognize is not known. Time point meaning: week 11, during vaccination. What each vaccine dose contained was 300 ug of mutant IDH1 20-mer peptide, accompanied by topical imiquimod. Method: immunoSEQ multiplex PCR; TCRdb's copy keeps in-frame clones and lacks some. The profile covers about 40,000 clones, with over 80% appearing a single time and about 2.3% taken by the ten largest. The sample was PBMCs, taken from a glioma patient whose treatment included an IDH1 peptide vaccine. The receptors stem from a middle-aged man with glioma.

The chain couples TRBV27 to TRBJ2-7; TRBD2 matches 7 bases. Germline CDR1 MNHEY, CDR2 SMNVEV (reference sequence). With 9 bases clipped from V and 7 bases from J, the junction kept 15 bases outside the gene matches. The CDR3 has 14 residues. The CDR3 bases are TGTGCCAGTTCGCGGGACTACCGATTGGGGGAGCAGTACTTC. Translated: CASSRDYRLGEQYF.

This sequence joins TRBV4-3 and TRBJ2-6, with D unclear. Germline V CDR1 and CDR2: LGHNA, YSLEER. The CDR3 runs to 16 residues. Trimming left V 5 bases short and J 0 bases short, with 11 bases between. CDR3 DNA sequence: TGCGCCAGCAGCTCGCGAATAGCCTCTGGGGCCAACGTCCTGACTTTC. Translated, it gives CASSSRIASGANVLTF.

The genes are TRBV10-3 and TRBJ2-7; possibly TRBD2 for D (7 bases). The CDR3 length is 14 residues. V was trimmed by 6 bases and J by 5 bases, leaving 17 bases between them. Germline values: CDR1 ENHRY, CDR2 SYGVKD. This CDR3 reads CAISSLARGDEQYF. CDR3 bases: TGTGCCATCAGCTCACTAGCGAGGGGGGACGAGCAGTACTTC.

A single count supports this clone. The chain carries TRBV5-1 and TRBJ2-7, with no clear D. This CDR3 has 15 residues. The ends were cut back, 0 bases at V and 1 base at J, with 11 bases in the middle. Germline loops: CDR1 SGHRS, CDR2 YFSETQ. CDR3 in DNA: TGCGCCAGCAGCTTGGTTCCCGGAGCTTCCTACGAGCAGTACTTC. Translated: CASSLVPGASYEQYF. Supplemented by reference TRBV5-1 and TRBJ2-7, the full variable domain reads KAGVTQTPRYLIKTRGQQVTLSCSPISGHRSVSWYQQTPGQGLQFLFEYFSETQRNKGNFPGRFSGRQFSNSRSEMNVSTLELGDSALYLCASSLVPGASYEQYFGPGTRLTVT.

The CDR3: CASIEANTGELFF. CDR3 coding DNA: TGTGCCAGCATCGAGGCTAACACCGGGGAGCTGTTTTTT. V and J are TRBV27 and TRBJ2-2, with no clear D. Between the trimmed V and J ends, which lost 7 bases and 2 bases, there was a span of 8 bases. The CDR3 is 13 residues long. Germline CDR1 reads MNHEY; CDR2 reads SMNVEV (reference sequence).

The rearrangement uses TRBV7-3 and TRBJ2-5; D unclear. CDR3 size: 14 residues. Germline CDR1 is SGHTA and CDR2 is FQGTGA. Trimming cost V 5 bases and J 5 bases, with 15 bases left between them. CDR3 bases: TGTGCCAGCAGCCCGGGTGGCTGGCGGGAGACCCAGTACTTC. It encodes CASSPGGWRETQYF.

The chain joins TRBV7-3 to TRBJ2-7, with D perhaps matching TRBD2 (6 bases). Trimming stripped 2 bases from V and 1 base from J, with 12 bases between. The germline gives CDR1 SGHTA, CDR2 FQGTGA. The CDR3 is 15 residues long. The CDR3 region is CASSLLAEGSYEQYF. CDR3 DNA: TGTGCCAGCAGCTTATTAGCGGAGGGGTCCTACGAGCAGTACTTC.

Remarks on this clone: Distinct nucleotide sequences in the sample also encode this CDR3. The chain employs TRBV18 and TRBJ2-5, with 11 positions matching TRBD2. The CDR3 has 15 amino acids. Germline V lookup: CDR1 KGHSH, CDR2 LQKENI. Trimming cost V 1 base and J 2 bases; bases outside gene matches: 0. CDR3 amino acids: CASSPRTSGQETQYF. CDR3 coding DNA: TGTGCCAGCTCACCACGGACTAGCGGGCAAGAGACCCAGTACTTC.

CDR3 protein: CASSRREGLFF. DNA for the CDR3: TGTGCCAGCAGTCGGCGGGAAGGGCTGTTCTTC. The chain links TRBV27 to TRBJ2-1, with a possible D match to TRBD2 (6 bases). Trimming cost V 5 bases and J 15 bases, with 14 bases left between them. The germline CDR1 and CDR2 sequences are MNHEY and SMNVEV (reference sequence). The CDR3 runs to 11 residues.

The chain links TRBV6-5 to TRBJ2-7; 10 nucleotides agree with TRBD1. Germline V lookup: CDR1 MNHEY, CDR2 SVGAGI. The CDR3 consists of 14 residues. The junction had 3 bases not matched to a gene; V was cut back by 6 bases and J by 1 base. The CDR3 nucleotides read TGTGCCAGCAGCAAGGACAGGGGGTCCTACGAGCAGTACTTC. Protein: CASSKDRGSYEQYF.

The chain joins TRBV7-3 to TRBJ2-5; 8 bases match TRBD2. CDR1 and CDR2 from the germline V gene are SGHTA and FQGTGA. The CDR3 has 18 amino acids. V dropped 2 bases and J dropped 1; count of bases not matched to a gene: 12. The DNA for the CDR3 is TGTGCCAGCAGCTTATTTCCTAGCGGGTCTCCCCTCCAAGAGACCCAGTACTTC. Translated: CASSLFPSGSPLQETQYF.

This chain joins TRBV19 and TRBJ2-7, with D unclear. Germline loops: CDR1 LNHDA, CDR2 SQIVND (reference sequence). Trimming cost V 3 bases and J 4 bases, with 13 bases left between them. This CDR3 has 14 residues. The CDR3 sequence: CASSIQADSYEQYF. The CDR3 DNA is TGTGCCAGTAGTATTCAGGCAGACTCATACGAGCAGTACTTC.

V is TRBV7-9 and J is TRBJ2-7, with unresolved D. This CDR3 is built from 13 residues. Germline lookup yields CDR1 SEHNR and CDR2 FQNEAQ (reference sequence). V lost 5 bases and J lost 0, with 8 bases in between. The CDR3 sequence is CASSPTASYEQYF. The CDR3 nucleotides are TGTGCCAGCAGCCCAACCGCCTCCTACGAGCAGTACTTC. The full variable domain, in which reference TRBV7-9 and TRBJ2-7 provide the parts outside the CDR3, is DTGVSQNPRHKITKRGQNVTFRCDPISEHNRLYWYRQTLGQGPEFLTYFQNEAQLEKSRLLSDRFSAERPKGSFSTLEIQRTEQGDSAMYLCASSPTASYEQYFGPGTRLTVT.

The rearrangement links TRBV6-5 to TRBJ2-7, with 9 bases aligning to TRBD2. The CDR3 loop spans 15 amino acids. V shed 0 bases and J 6 bases; nucleotides not matched to a gene: 6. Germline V gene data show CDR1 as MNHEY and CDR2 as SVGAGI. Here the CDR3 DNA reads TGTGCCAGCAGTTACTCGGGCGGGAGGGCCTCCGAGCAGTACTTC. This codes for CASSYSGGRASEQYF.

V usage is TRBV7-9 and J usage is TRBJ2-7, with TRBD1 matching 8 bases. Germline values: CDR1 SEHNR, CDR2 FQNEAQ (reference sequence). The CDR3 extends over 14 amino acids. After removal of 1 base from V and 3 bases from J, the junction contained 2 bases not matched to a gene. The CDR3 DNA reads TGTGCCAGCAGCTTAGGAGACAGGGGCTACGAGCAGTACTTC. Translated: CASSLGDRGYEQYF.

The rearrangement links TRBV7-3 to TRBJ1-1, with 8 bases matching TRBD1. This CDR3 comprises 14 residues. V lost 2 bases to trimming and J lost 6 bases; unmatched junction nucleotides: 5. Germline V lookup: CDR1 SGHTA, CDR2 FQGTGA. Here the CDR3 DNA reads TGTGCCAGCAGCTTAGGACAGGGAGTCGCTGAAGCTTTCTTT. The encoded protein is CASSLGQGVAEAFF.

The chain uses TRBV4-2 and TRBJ2-5; 11 bases line up with TRBD2. V dropped 1 base and J dropped 5; count of bases not matched to a gene: 0. The CDR3 has 14 residues. Germline-derived CDR1 and CDR2 are LGHNA and YNFKEQ. The CDR3 is CASSQGTSGETQYF. The CDR3 DNA reads as TGTGCCAGCAGCCAAGGGACTAGCGGGGAGACCCAGTACTTC.

The chain combines TRBV25-1 with TRBJ2-1, with D unclear. Trimming cost V 1 base and J 7 bases, with 8 bases left between them. The germline gives CDR1 MGHDK, CDR2 SYGVNS. There are 13 residues in the CDR3. CDR3 sequence: CASSEFYKNEQFF. DNA of the CDR3: TGTGCCAGCAGTGAATTCTACAAGAATGAGCAGTTCTTC.

CDR3 in amino acids: CASSMGQIFYEQYF. The CDR3 DNA reads as TGTGCCAGTAGTATGGGACAAATCTTCTACGAGCAGTACTTC. The rearrangement uses TRBV19 and TRBJ2-7; D may be TRBD1 (6 bases). The CDR3 spans 14 residues. The V gene lost 3 bases and the J gene lost 3 bases, with 12 bases spanning the gap. CDR1 is LNHDA and CDR2 is SQIVND in the germline V gene (reference sequence).

This sequence joins TRBV15 and TRBJ2-1; the D is unclear. The CDR3 covers 11 residues. V was trimmed by 0 bases and J by 8 bases, leaving 2 bases between them. Per germline, CDR1 LNHNV and CDR2 YYDKDF (reference sequence). This chain's CDR3 is CATSREHEQFF. The CDR3 nucleotides are TGTGCCACCAGCAGAGAACATGAGCAGTTCTTC.

This CDR3 is CASSYAGGEPQHF. In DNA form, the CDR3 reads TGTGCCAGCAGTTACGCGGGGGGTGAGCCCCAGCATTTT. The rearrangement uses TRBV6-5 and TRBJ1-5; a weak D match, TRBD1 (5 bases). Germline CDR1 reads MNHEY; CDR2 reads SVGAGI. The length of the CDR3 is 13 residues. Trimming stripped 2 bases from V and 8 bases from J, with 10 bases between.

Concerning this clone: This sample also contains other DNA sequences that code for the same CDR3. The gene calls are TRBV29-1 and TRBJ1-1; D remains ambiguous. The CDR3 contains 11 residues. Per the germline V gene, CDR1 is SQVTM and CDR2 is ANQGSEA. The ends were cut back, 4 bases at V and 1 base at J, with 4 bases in the middle. CDR3 protein: CSVGRNTEAFF. The CDR3 bases are TGCAGCGTTGGTAGGAACACTGAAGCTTTCTTT.

The chain has TRBV2 and TRBJ1-6, with 7 bases aligning to TRBD1. V was pared by 4 bases and J by 9 bases, with 0 bases of the junction left unmatched. The V gene's germline CDR1 is SNHLY and CDR2 FYNNEI. The CDR3 totals 12 residues. CDR3 bases: TGTGCCAGCAGTGGGACAGGTTCACCCCTCCACTTT. Amino acid sequence: CASSGTGSPLHF. Supplemented by reference TRBV2 and TRBJ1-6, the full variable domain reads EPEVTQTPSHQVTQMGQEVILRCVPISNHLYFYWYRQILGQKVEFLVSFYNNEISEKSEIFDDQFSVERPDGSNFTLKIRSTKLEDSAMYFCASSGTGSPLHFGNGTRLTVT.

The chain recombines TRBV20-1 with TRBJ2-7; D is unresolved. Germline V gene lookup returns CDR1 DFQATT and CDR2 SNEGSKA (reference sequence). V lost 6 bases, J lost 2 bases, and 8 bases lay in between. CDR3 length equals 11 residues. The DNA for the CDR3 is TGCAGTGCGCCTAACCCCTACGAGCAGTACTTC. This encodes CSAPNPYEQYF.

V gene TRBV4-1 combines with J gene TRBJ2-1; 11 nucleotides align to TRBD2. Germline CDR1 is MGHRA and CDR2 is YSYEKL. The CDR3 is 17 residues long. Unmatched junction bases numbered 8, after V lost 3 bases and J lost 4 bases. For the CDR3, the DNA is TGCGCCAGCAGCCACGCTGCCGGGACTAGCGGTTACAATGAGCAGTTCTTC. This codes for CASSHAAGTSGYNEQFF.

The chain has TRBV11-3 and TRBJ1-1, with D possibly matching TRBD1 (5 bases). The CDR3 covers 13 residues. The V and J ends lost 6 bases and 3 bases respectively, with 11 bases between them. Germline V gene lookup returns CDR1 SGHNT and CDR2 YENEEA. For the CDR3, the DNA is TGTGCCAGCAGGTCTCAGGGCGACACTGAAGCTTTCTTT. Translation gives CASRSQGDTEAFF.

The rearrangement joins TRBV7-3 to TRBJ1-2, with 7 bases fitting TRBD1. The CDR3 extends over 13 amino acids. Germline CDR1 and CDR2: SGHTA and FQGTGA. V lost 5 bases and J lost 7; bases outside the gene matches: 7. DNA for the CDR3: TGTGCCAGCAGCCCGGGACAGACGGTTGGCTACACCTTC. Its protein is CASSPGQTVGYTF.

This clone has just one count. This chain uses TRBV7-2 with TRBJ2-7, with D possibly matching TRBD2 (6 bases). CDR3 size: 14 residues. Trimming stripped 5 bases from V and 0 bases from J, with 11 bases between. Per germline, CDR1 SGHTA and CDR2 FQGNSA. The CDR3 sequence: CASSPTGSSYEQYF. The CDR3 DNA follows: TGTGCCAGCAGCCCAACCGGGAGCTCCTACGAGCAGTACTTC.

The rearrangement joins TRBV27 to TRBJ2-3, with 14 bases lining up with TRBD2. The CDR3 consists of 19 residues. V shed 2 bases, J shed 9 bases, and the junction held 16 bases outside the gene matches. CDR1 is MNHEY, CDR2 SMNVEV, per germline (reference sequence). CDR3 coding DNA: TGTGCCAGCAGTTTAGTCCCCACCGGCGGGACTAGCGGGAGAGGCACGCAGTATTTT. Protein sequence: CASSLVPTGGTSGRGTQYF.